This is a list of T cell receptor beta chains from one sample in a study of technical replicates of blood from a handful of donors. Assay used: immunoSEQ multiplex PCR; TCRdb lists only in-frame clones, some missing. The repertoire holds 75,000 to 100,000 clones, with 75% to 95% as singletons. The source material was T cells isolated from PBMCs. The receptors derive from a human donor in good health. The CDR3 runs from the conserved cysteine through the conserved F or W. The order of the fields is J gene, V gene, clone size, D gene, CDR3 protein, CDR3 DNA. D genes are given only for firm matches. Not all rows give a size; the values are once, few, many and, for expanded clones, a class.

TRBJ2-3,TRBV5-1,-,-,CASSPIPGRGTVSDTQYF,TGCGCCAGCAGCCCAATTCCGGGCAGGGGTACCGTATCAGATACGCAGTATTTT
TRBJ2-2,TRBV6-6,-,-,CASNPGDVLELFF,TGTGCCAGCAATCCAGGGGACGTGCTGGAGCTGTTTTTT
TRBJ1-1,TRBV18,-,TRBD1,CASSRSQGMNTEAFF,TGTGCCAGCTCACGATCACAGGGGATGAACACTGAAGCTTTCTTT
TRBJ2-5,TRBV19,-,-,CASSITGQRETQYF,TGTGCCAGTAGTATAACGGGACAAAGGGAGACCCAGTACTTC
TRBJ1-2,TRBV11-2,-,-,CASSFFPGGDGYTF,TGTGCCAGCAGCTTTTTTCCCGGGGGGGATGGCTACACCTTC
TRBJ2-1,TRBV7-9,-,-,CASSSPFPDEQFF,TGTGCCAGCAGCTCCCCATTTCCAGATGAGCAGTTCTTC
TRBJ1-3,TRBV7-8,-,-,CASSLDGFSGNTIYF,TGTGCCAGCAGCTTAGACGGGTTCTCTGGAAACACCATATATTTT
TRBJ1-1,TRBV29-1,few,TRBD1,CSVEPAGGWGTEAFF,TGCAGCGTTGAACCGGCAGGGGGATGGGGCACTGAAGCTTTCTTT
TRBJ2-7,TRBV29-1,-,TRBD2,CSVETSGDPSYEQYF,TGCAGCGTTGAAACTAGCGGGGACCCCTCCTACGAGCAGTACTTC
TRBJ2-1,TRBV7-9,-,-,CASRILGVNEQFF,TGTGCCAGCAGGATTCTCGGGGTCAATGAGCAGTTCTTC
TRBJ1-1,TRBV2,-,-,CASRAERGSEAFF,TGTGCCAGCAGGGCCGAACGGGGGTCTGAAGCTTTCTTT
TRBJ1-1,TRBV5-1,-,-,CASSLNGVTEAFF,TGCGCCAGCAGCTTGAACGGGGTGACTGAAGCTTTCTTT
TRBJ2-1,TRBV11-2,-,-,CASLSGRGGRGHEQFF,TGTGCCAGCCTATCCGGGCGCGGGGGCCGGGGACATGAGCAGTTCTTC
TRBJ2-1,TRBV9,-,-,CASSVEPGKQFF,TGTGCCAGCAGCGTAGAGCCGGGAAAGCAGTTCTTC
TRBJ2-5,TRBV5-1,-,TRBD1,CASSLATGVGETQYF,TGCGCCAGCAGCTTGGCAACAGGGGTTGGAGAGACCCAGTACTTC
TRBJ2-7,TRBV5-1,-,TRBD1,CASSFTGAPYEQYF,TGCGCCAGCAGCTTCACAGGGGCGCCCTACGAGCAGTACTTC
TRBJ2-3,TRBV7-3,-,-,CASSRAGPGDTQYF,TGTGCCAGCAGCCGAGCGGGCCCGGGAGATACGCAGTATTTT
TRBJ2-1,TRBV29-1,few,-,CSVERAGTGAGEQFF,TGCAGCGTTGAAAGGGCAGGGACGGGAGCGGGTGAGCAGTTCTTC
TRBJ2-5,TRBV7-6,-,-,CASSSGQQETQYF,TGTGCCAGCAGCTCCGGACAGCAAGAGACCCAGTACTTC
TRBJ2-7,TRBV12-5,-,TRBD1,CASGWPTGKPYEQYF,TGTGCTAGTGGTTGGCCGACAGGGAAACCTTACGAGCAGTACTTC
TRBJ2-2,TRBV5-4,-,-,CASSSDGRNTGELFF,TGTGCCAGCAGCTCCGACGGGAGGAACACCGGGGAGCTGTTTTTT
TRBJ2-3,TRBV27,-,TRBD2,CATSPPRLAGGLNTQYF,TGTGCCACCTCACCCCCGAGACTAGCGGGGGGGCTTAATACGCAGTATTTT
TRBJ2-1,TRBV5-1,-,TRBD2,CASSVGYGGSSYNEQFF,TGCGCCAGCAGCGTGGGATATGGCGGGAGCTCCTACAATGAGCAGTTCTTC
TRBJ1-2,TRBV27,-,-,CASSLRSGSGYTF,TGTGCCAGCAGTTTGAGGAGTGGTTCTGGCTACACCTTC
TRBJ2-3,TRBV5-6,-,-,CASSLLDTQYF,TGTGCCAGCAGCTTGCTAGATACGCAGTATTTT
TRBJ2-5,TRBV27,-,TRBD2,CASTPSGGSWDQYF,TGTGCCAGCACCCCTAGCGGGGGGTCTTGGGACCAGTACTTC
TRBJ2-4,TRBV27,-,-,CASSLWQGNIQYF,TGTGCCAGCAGTTTGTGGCAGGGAAACATTCAGTACTTC
TRBJ1-4,TRBV2,-,-,CASISTSGLGEKLFF,TGTGCCAGCATTTCCACGTCAGGGCTGGGGGAAAAACTGTTTTTT
TRBJ2-7,TRBV14,-,-,CASSKPLFGGNSYEQYF,TGTGCCAGCAGCAAACCTTTATTTGGGGGGAACTCCTACGAGCAGTACTTC
TRBJ2-7,TRBV28,-,TRBD2,CASSLLIAGGPYEQYF,TGTGCCAGCAGTTTACTAATAGCGGGAGGGCCCTACGAGCAGTACTTC
TRBJ2-7,TRBV5-5,once,-,CASNKAGSYEQYF,TGTGCCAGCAACAAAGCGGGCTCCTACGAGCAGTACTTC
TRBJ1-1,TRBV5-1,few,TRBD1,CASSPWDSMNTEAFF,TGCGCCAGCAGCCCTTGGGACAGCATGAACACTGAAGCTTTCTTT
TRBJ1-2,TRBV7-9,few,-,CASSLQDYGYTF,TGTGCCAGCAGCTTACAGGATTATGGCTACACCTTC
TRBJ1-6,TRBV27,-,-,CASSLSRDRESPLHF,TGTGCCAGCAGTTTATCACGGGATAGGGAATCACCCCTCCACTTT
TRBJ1-2,TRBV5-1,-,TRBD1,CASSAGTGAQFSYGYTF,TGCGCCAGCAGCGCAGGGACAGGGGCCCAGTTTAGCTATGGCTACACCTTC